The 6 T cell receptor beta chains given below trace back to one sample, sequenced in a study of T cells after yellow fever vaccination. Via MiXCR, TCRdb re-called the 5' RACE reads, giving one row per CDR3 protein. The repertoire has 250,000 to 350,000 distinct CDR3 sequences, 8.7% of them found once; the top ten carry about 3.5%. This sample comprised CD4+ T cells sorted from PBMCs, obtained 5 days after the yellow fever booster vaccination. The origin of the receptors is a man between 18 and 35 years old who received the YFV17D yellow fever vaccine.

This clonotype was recorded a few times. The rearrangement joins TRBV20-1 to TRBJ1-2, with TRBD1 as a possible D gene (6 bases). V lost 5 bases and J 8 bases, leaving 18 bases between the germline ends. Germline V gene lookup returns CDR1 DFQATT and CDR2 SNEGSKA (reference sequence). CDR3 length: 13 amino acids. CDR3 coding DNA: TGCAGTGCTTACAAGGGGGGATCTCAGGGCTACACCTTC. Translating gives CSAYKGGSQGYTF.

The chain joins TRBV5-1 to TRBJ1-3; no clear D gene. The CDR3 totals 15 residues. Germline-derived CDR1 and CDR2 are SGHRS and YFSETQ. With 0 bases removed from V and 0 bases from J, the gap between germline ends came to 7 bases. CDR3 amino acids: CASSLVGISGNTIYF. CDR3 bases: TGCGCCAGCAGCTTGGTAGGGATCTCTGGAAACACCATATATTTT.

The rearrangement uses TRBV9 and TRBJ2-3; TRBD2 aligns across 13 bases. Germline trimming cut 7 bases from V and 3 bases from J; bases unmatched to any gene: 11. This CDR3 region has 17 residues. Germline V CDR1 and CDR2: SGDLS, YYNGEE. The CDR3 sequence is CASGRSWTSGGTDTQYF. The DNA for the CDR3 is TGTGCCAGCGGGAGGTCTTGGACTAGCGGGGGAACAGATACGCAGTATTTT. The variable domain in full, with the rest retrieved from reference TRBV9 and TRBJ2-3, is DSGVTQTPKHLITATGQRVTLRCSPRSGDLSVYWYQQSLDQGLQFLIQYYNGEERAKGNILERFSAQQFPDLHSELNLSSLELGDSALYFCASGRSWTSGGTDTQYFGPGTRLTVL.

This clonotype was observed a handful of times. This chain links TRBV6-2 or TRBV6-3 with TRBJ2-2; TRBD2 agrees at 10 bases. Per the germline V gene, CDR1 is MNHEY and CDR2 is SVGEGT. The CDR3 consists of 16 residues. Trimming at V came to 7 bases and at J to 5 bases, leaving 10 bases not matched to a gene. The CDR3 DNA follows: TGTGCCAGCATACTAGCGGGGAAATTTAGAACCGGGGAGCTGTTTTTT. Translating gives CASILAGKFRTGELFF.

This clonotype was observed many times. The chain has TRBV5-1 and TRBJ2-3, with TRBD1 as a possible D gene (5 bases). Trimming cost V 3 bases and J 2 bases, with 13 bases left between them. The CDR3 has 15 amino acids. Germline lookup yields CDR1 SGHRS and CDR2 YFSETQ. CDR3 coding DNA: TGCGCCAGCAGCTGGCCCCAGGGTACCACAGATACGCAGTATTTT. Protein: CASSWPQGTTDTQYF.

The V gene is TRBV10-3, the J gene TRBJ2-3, with 8 bases lining up with TRBD2. The CDR3 covers 17 residues. Germline-derived CDR1 and CDR2 are ENHRY and SYGVKD. The CDR3 nucleotides read TGTGCTACCAAAGAACAGCGGGGGCCCTCTAGCACAGATACGCAGTATTTT. Translation: CATKEQRGPSSTDTQYF.